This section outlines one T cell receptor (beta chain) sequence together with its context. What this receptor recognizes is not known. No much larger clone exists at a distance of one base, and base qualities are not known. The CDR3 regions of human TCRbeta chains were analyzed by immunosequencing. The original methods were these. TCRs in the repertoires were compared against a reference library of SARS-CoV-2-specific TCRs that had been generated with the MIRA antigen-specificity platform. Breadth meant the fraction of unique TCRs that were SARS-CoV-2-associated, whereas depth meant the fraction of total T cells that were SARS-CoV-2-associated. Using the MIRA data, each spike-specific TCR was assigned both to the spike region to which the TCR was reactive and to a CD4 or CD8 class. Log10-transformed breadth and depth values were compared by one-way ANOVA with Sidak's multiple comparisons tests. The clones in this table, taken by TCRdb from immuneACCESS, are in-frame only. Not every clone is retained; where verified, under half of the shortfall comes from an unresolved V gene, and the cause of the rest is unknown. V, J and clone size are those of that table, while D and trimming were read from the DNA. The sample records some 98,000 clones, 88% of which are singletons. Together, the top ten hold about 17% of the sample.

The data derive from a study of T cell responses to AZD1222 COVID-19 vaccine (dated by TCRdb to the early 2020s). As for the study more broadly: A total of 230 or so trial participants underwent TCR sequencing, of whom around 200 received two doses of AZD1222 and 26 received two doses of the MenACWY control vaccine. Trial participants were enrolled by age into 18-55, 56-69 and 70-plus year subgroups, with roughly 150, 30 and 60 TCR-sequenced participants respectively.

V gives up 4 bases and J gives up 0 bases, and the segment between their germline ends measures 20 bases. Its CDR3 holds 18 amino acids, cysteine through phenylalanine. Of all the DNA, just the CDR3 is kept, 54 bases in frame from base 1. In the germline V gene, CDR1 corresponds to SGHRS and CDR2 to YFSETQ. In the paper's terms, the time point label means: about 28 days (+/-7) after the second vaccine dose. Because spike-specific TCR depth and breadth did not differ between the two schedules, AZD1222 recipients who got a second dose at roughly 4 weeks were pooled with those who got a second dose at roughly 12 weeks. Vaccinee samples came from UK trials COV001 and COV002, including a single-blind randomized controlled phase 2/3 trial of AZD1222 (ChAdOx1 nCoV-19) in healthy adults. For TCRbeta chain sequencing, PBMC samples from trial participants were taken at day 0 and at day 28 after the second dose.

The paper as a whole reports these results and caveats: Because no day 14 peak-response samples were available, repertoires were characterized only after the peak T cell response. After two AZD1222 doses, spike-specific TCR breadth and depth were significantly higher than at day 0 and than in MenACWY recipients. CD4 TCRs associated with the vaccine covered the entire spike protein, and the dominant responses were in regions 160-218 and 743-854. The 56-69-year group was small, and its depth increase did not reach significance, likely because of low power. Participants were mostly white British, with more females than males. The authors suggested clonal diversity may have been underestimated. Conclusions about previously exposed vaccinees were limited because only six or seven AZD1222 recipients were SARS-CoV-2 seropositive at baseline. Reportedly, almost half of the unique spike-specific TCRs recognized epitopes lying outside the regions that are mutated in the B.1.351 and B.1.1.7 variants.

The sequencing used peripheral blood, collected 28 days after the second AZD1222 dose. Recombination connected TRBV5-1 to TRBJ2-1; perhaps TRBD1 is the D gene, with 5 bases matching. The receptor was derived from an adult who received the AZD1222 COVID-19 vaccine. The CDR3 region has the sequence CASSLFAPQGSSYNEQFF. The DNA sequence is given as TGCGCCAGCAGCCTCTTCGCCCCGCAGGGCAGCTCCTACAATGAGCAGTTCTTC.